The source of this T cell receptor beta chain is a study of blood T cell repertoires in COVID-19. This CDR3 has 13 residues. Germline CDR1 and CDR2: SEHNR and FQNEAQ (reference sequence). With 5 bases removed from V and 0 bases from J, the gap between germline ends came to 8 bases. Sequencing was performed with immunoSEQ multiplex PCR; in TCRdb, only in-frame clones are kept and a portion is missing. The sample lists 140,000 to 150,000 clones, 80% to 90% seen once, with over 10% in the top ten. Seattle enrolled patients during active infection and tracked them longitudinally. The sequenced sample consisted of peripheral blood. The chain uses TRBV7-9 and TRBJ2-7, with no clear D. The source is a man younger than 30 with COVID-19, enrolled during active disease. The CDR3 nucleotides are TGTGCCAGCAGCGCTTATAGCTCCTACGAGCAGTACTTC. Its translation: CASSAYSSYEQYF.